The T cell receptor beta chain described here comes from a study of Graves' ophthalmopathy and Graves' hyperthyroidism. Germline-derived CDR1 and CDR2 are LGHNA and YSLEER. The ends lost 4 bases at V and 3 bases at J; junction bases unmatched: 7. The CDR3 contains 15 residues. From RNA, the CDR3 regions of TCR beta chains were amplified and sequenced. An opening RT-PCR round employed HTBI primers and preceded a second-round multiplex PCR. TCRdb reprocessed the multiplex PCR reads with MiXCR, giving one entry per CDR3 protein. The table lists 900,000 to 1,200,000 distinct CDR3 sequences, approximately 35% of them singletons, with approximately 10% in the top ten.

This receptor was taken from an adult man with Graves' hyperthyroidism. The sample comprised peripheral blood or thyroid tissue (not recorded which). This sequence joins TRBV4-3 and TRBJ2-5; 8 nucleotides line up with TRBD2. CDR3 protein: CASSPRGGTEETQYF. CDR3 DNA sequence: TGCGCCAGCAGCCCCCGCGGGGGGACCGAAGAGACCCAGTACTTC.